This T cell receptor beta chain was profiled in a study of blood T cell repertoires in COVID-19. Authors' methods: It was from reference gene primer amplification that nucleated cell counts were estimated. Clones were sequenced by immunoSEQ multiplex PCR, and TCRdb holds only the in-frame ones, with some missing. Clone size and the V and J calls come from that table; the DNA yielded D and trimming. The sample shows roughly 380,000 clones, about nine tenths of them seen only once. CDR1 is SGHTA and CDR2 is FQGTGA in the germline V gene. The CDR3 spans 15 residues. With 5 bases removed from V and 0 bases from J, the gap between germline ends came to 11 bases.

The chain carries TRBV7-3 and TRBJ2-1; tentatively, D is TRBD2 (5 bases). This TCR came from a woman between 25 and 40 years old who had been exposed to COVID-19. Sequencing used PBMCs or T cells enriched from blood (not recorded which). The CDR3 nucleotides are TGTGCCAGCAGCCCCGGTGGGAGCTCCTACAATGAGCAGTTCTTC. Translating it yields CASSPGGSSYNEQFF.